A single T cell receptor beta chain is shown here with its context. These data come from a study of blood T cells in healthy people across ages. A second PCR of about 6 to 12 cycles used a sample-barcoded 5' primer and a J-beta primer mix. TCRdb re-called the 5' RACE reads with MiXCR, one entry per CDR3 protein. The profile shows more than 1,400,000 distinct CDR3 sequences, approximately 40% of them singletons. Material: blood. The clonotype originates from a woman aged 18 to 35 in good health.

CDR3 coding DNA: TGTGCCAGAAAGCATGGCTACACCTTC. Its translation: CARKHGYTF. The chain links TRBV9 to TRBJ1-2; D uncertain. V gave up 8 bases and J gave up 6 bases, with 5 bases separating them. CDR1 and CDR2 (germline): SGDLS, YYNGEE. This CDR3 is built from 9 residues.